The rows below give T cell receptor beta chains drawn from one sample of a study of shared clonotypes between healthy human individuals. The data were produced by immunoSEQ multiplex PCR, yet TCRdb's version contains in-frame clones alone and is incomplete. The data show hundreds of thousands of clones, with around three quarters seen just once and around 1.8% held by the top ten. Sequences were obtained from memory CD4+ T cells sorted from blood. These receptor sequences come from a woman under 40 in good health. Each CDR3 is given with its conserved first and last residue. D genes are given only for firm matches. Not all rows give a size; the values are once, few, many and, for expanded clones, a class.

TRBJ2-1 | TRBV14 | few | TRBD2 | TGTGCCAGCAGCCAAGAAGGGCGCCAGCGGGGGGGGAATGAGCAGTTCTTC | CASSQEGRQRGGNEQFF
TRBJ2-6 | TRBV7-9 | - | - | TGTGCCAGCAGCTTAGAGGGTGGCTTTGGGGCCAACGTCCTGACTTTC | CASSLEGGFGANVLTF
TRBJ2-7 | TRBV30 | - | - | TGTGCCTGGAGTGGTGGGAGCGACGAGCAGTACTTC | CAWSGGSDEQYF
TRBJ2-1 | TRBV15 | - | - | TGTGCCACCAGCAGGGATTACGGGGGCATTTCCTACAATGAGCAGTTCTTC | CATSRDYGGISYNEQFF
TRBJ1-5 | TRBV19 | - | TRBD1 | TGTGCCAGTAGTTTACAGGGGGGGACAAATCAGCCCCAGCATTTT | CASSLQGGTNQPQHF
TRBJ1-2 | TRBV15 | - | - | TGTGCCACCAGCGGACGATCGACAGCAAACTATGGCTACACCTTC | CATSGRSTANYGYTF
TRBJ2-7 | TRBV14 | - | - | TGTGCCAGCAGCCAAGAACACGACGAGCAGTACTTC | CASSQEHDEQYF
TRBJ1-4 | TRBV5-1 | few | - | TGCGCCAGCAGCGCAAACAGGCCATCTAATGAAAAACTGTTTTTT | CASSANRPSNEKLFF
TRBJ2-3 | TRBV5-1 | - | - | TGCGCCAGCACCTTGGACGGATCTAGCACAGATACGCAGTATTTT | CASTLDGSSTDTQYF
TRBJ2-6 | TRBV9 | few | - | TGTGCCAGCAGCCCCCGGGGCCAGGGAGAACTAGGGGCCAACGTCCTGACTTTC | CASSPRGQGELGANVLTF
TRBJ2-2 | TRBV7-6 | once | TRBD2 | TGTGCCAGCACCGCAGGCGCGGGAGGGCGTGTCGGGGAGCTGTTTTTT | CASTAGAGGRVGELFF
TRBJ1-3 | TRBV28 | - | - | TGTGCCAGCAGTTCATACACCCCGACAGGTGGGAGTGAGTACGGCACCATATATTTT | CASSSYTPTGGSEYGTIYF
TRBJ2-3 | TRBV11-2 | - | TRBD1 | TGTGCCAGCAGCCCCGGACAGGTGGGGGTGACGCAGTATTTT | CASSPGQVGVTQYF
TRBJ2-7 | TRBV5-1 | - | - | TGCGCCAGCAGCCCGCGGTATTTGGGCAGGGAGGCTTACGAGCAGTACTTC | CASSPRYLGREAYEQYF
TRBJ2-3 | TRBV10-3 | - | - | TGTGCCATCAGCAACAGGAGCACAGATACGCAGTATTTT | CAISNRSTDTQYF
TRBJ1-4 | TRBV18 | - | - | TGTGCCAGCTCACTGAGGGAGCCCTCCTGGAATGAAAAACTGTTTTTT | CASSLREPSWNEKLFF
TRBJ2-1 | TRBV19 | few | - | TGTGCCAGTAGTATCTTCCCGAACAATGAGCAGTTCTTC | CASSIFPNNEQFF
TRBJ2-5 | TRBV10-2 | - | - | TGCGCCAGCAAGGGAGGAACGGGCCGAGAGACCCAGTACTTC | CASKGGTGRETQYF
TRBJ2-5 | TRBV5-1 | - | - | TGCGCCAGCAGCTTGCGCGGGAACCAAGAGACCCAGTACTTC | CASSLRGNQETQYF
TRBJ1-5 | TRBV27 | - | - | TGTGCCAGCAGTCCCCGAGGGGGGGAGACTCTTAATCAGCCCCAGCATTTT | CASSPRGGETLNQPQHF
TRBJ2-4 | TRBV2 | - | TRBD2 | TGTGCCAGCAGTACCGGGGGGGCCAAAAACATTCAGTACTTC | CASSTGGAKNIQYF
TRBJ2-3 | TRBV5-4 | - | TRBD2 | TGTGCCAGCAGCTTGGCCGGGACTAGCGGAGGGGATACGCAGTATTTT | CASSLAGTSGGDTQYF
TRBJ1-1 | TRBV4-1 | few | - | TGCGCCAGCAGCCCCATAGGCCTAAAACAGGGTGGGAACACTGAAGCTTTCTTT | CASSPIGLKQGGNTEAFF
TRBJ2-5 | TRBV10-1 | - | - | TGCGCCAGCAGTGAGTCGGGTGGGGGACGGGAAAAAGAGACCCAGTACTTC | CASSESGGGREKETQYF
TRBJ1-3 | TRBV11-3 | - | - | TGTGCCAGCAGCTCGGGCCCAAATCCTGGAAACACCATATATTTT | CASSSGPNPGNTIYF
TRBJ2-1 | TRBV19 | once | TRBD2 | TGTGCCAGTAGTATAGAAGGACTAGCGAACAATGAGCAGTTCTTC | CASSIEGLANNEQFF
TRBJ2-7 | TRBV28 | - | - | TGTGCCAGCAGTCCAACCGGGGTTTTTCTACTCTACGAGCAGTACTTC | CASSPTGVFLLYEQYF
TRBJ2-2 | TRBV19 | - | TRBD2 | TGTGCCAGTAGTATAGAGGGGGGGATCGGGGAGCTGTTTTTT | CASSIEGGIGELFF
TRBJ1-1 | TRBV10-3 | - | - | TGTGCCAAACGGGGTATGAACACTGAAGCTTTCTTT | CAKRGMNTEAFF
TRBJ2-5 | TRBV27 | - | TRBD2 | TGTGCCAGCAGTTTATCGGGACCAGGACTAGAGGAGACCCAGTACTTC | CASSLSGPGLEETQYF
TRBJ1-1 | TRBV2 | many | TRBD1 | TGTGCCAGCAGAGGACAGGGGAACACTGAAGCTTTCTTT | CASRGQGNTEAFF
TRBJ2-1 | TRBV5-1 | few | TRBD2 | TGCGCCAGCAGCTTGGACGGCGGGAGCTCCTACAATGAGCAGTTCTTC | CASSLDGGSSYNEQFF
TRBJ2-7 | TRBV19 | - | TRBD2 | TGTGCCAGTAGTTCGGGGGGGCGGAGCGACTACGAGCAGTACTTC | CASSSGGRSDYEQYF
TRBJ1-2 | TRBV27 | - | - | TGTGCCAGCAGTTTATCCAGGTTCGGCGGCTACACCTTC | CASSLSRFGGYTF
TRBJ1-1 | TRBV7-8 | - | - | TGTGCCAGCAGCCAATCTCGGGCAGCTCTGAACACTGAAGCTTTCTTT | CASSQSRAALNTEAFF
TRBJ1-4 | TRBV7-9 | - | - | TGTGCCAGCAGCTTCGCAGGCTGGAATGAAAAACTGTTTTTT | CASSFAGWNEKLFF
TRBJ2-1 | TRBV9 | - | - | TGTGCCAGCAGCGTAGTCACGGGAGTGGGCTCCTACAATGAGCAGTTCTTC | CASSVVTGVGSYNEQFF
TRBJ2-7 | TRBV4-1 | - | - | TGCGCCAGCAGCCAAGGCTCAGGGGGGCAGTACTACGAGCAGTACTTC | CASSQGSGGQYYEQYF
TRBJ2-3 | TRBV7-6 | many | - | TGTGCCAGCAGCTTGGGGACCAATACGCAGTATTTT | CASSLGTNTQYF
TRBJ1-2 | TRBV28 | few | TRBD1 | TGTGCCAGCCAGGGGGGGCTATATGGCTACACCTTC | CASQGGLYGYTF
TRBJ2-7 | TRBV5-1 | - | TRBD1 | TGCGCCAGCAGCCCCCGACCGGGACAGGGGGCCTACGAGCAGTACTTC | CASSPRPGQGAYEQYF
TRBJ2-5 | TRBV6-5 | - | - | TGTGCCAGCAGTTACGGTGGGAGACCCCAGTACTTC | CASSYGGRPQYF
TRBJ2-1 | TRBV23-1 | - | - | TGCGCCAGCCAACCCGGGGTGATACGCAATGAGCAGTTCTTC | CASQPGVIRNEQFF
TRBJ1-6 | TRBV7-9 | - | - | TGTGCCAGCAGCTTCGGGACTTTCGGTAATTCACCCCTCCACTTT | CASSFGTFGNSPLHF
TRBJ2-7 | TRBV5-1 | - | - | TGCGCCAGCAGCGGCGCTCGATCCTACGAGCAGTACTTC | CASSGARSYEQYF
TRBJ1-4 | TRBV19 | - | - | TGTGCCAGTAGTCAGAGGACAGAAACTAATGAAAAACTGTTTTTT | CASSQRTETNEKLFF
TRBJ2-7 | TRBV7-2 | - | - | TGTGCCAGCAGCCCAAACCGGGTCGCTGCCTACGAGCAGTACTTC | CASSPNRVAAYEQYF
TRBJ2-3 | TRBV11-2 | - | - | TGTGCCAGCAGCCAACGAGGGGTAGCGGCCCTCACAGATACGCAGTATTTT | CASSQRGVAALTDTQYF
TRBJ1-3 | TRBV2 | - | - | TGTGCCAGCAGTGGTGGCTCCCTCTCTGGAAACACCATATATTTT | CASSGGSLSGNTIYF
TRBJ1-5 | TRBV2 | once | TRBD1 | TGTGCCAGCACCATCGGACAGGGGAATCAGCCCCAGCATTTT | CASTIGQGNQPQHF
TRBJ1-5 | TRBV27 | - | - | TGTGCCAGCAGTTTAATCGTAGGGAGGCCGCCCCAGCATTTT | CASSLIVGRPPQHF
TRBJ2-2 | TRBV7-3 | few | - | TGTGCCAGCAGCCCTAAGTCCGGGGAGCTGTTTTTT | CASSPKSGELFF
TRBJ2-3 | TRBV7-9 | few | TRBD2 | TGTGCCAGCAGCTTGACTAGCGGGGGCACAGATACGCAGTATTTT | CASSLTSGGTDTQYF
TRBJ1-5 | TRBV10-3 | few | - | TGTGCCATCAGTGATCAGGGACATAGCAATCAGCCCCAGCATTTT | CAISDQGHSNQPQHF